The rows below give T cell receptor beta chains drawn from one sample of a study of T cells in Graves' hyperthyroidism and ophthalmopathy. Each CDR3 protein is one row after TCRdb ran MiXCR on the multiplex PCR reads. The sample holds some 620,000 distinct CDR3 sequences, 15% to 20% seen once. What was sequenced was blood. The receptor set was obtained from a woman younger than 45 with Graves' hyperthyroidism. The CDR3 runs from the conserved cysteine through the conserved F or W. D genes are given only for firm matches. Clone size appears in some rows only: once, few, many, or a class for an expanded clone.

TRBV7-3	TRBD1	TRBJ2-1	NA	15	CASSFPGTEVNEQFF	TGTGCCAGCAGCTTCCCCGGGACAGAGGTCAATGAGCAGTTCTTC
TRBV4-2	NA	TRBJ2-1	NA	15	CASSQDPGTNNEQFF	TGTGCCAGCAGCCAAGATCCAGGGACGAATAATGAGCAGTTCTTC
TRBV6-5	NA	TRBJ2-3	NA	16	CASSYSATRRGDTQYF	TGTGCCAGCAGTTACTCTGCGACTAGGAGGGGAGATACGCAGTATTTT
TRBV28	TRBD1	TRBJ1-2	NA	16	CASTPGTGGLGYGYTF	TGTGCCAGCACCCCCGGGACAGGGGGCTTGGGCTATGGCTACACCTTC
TRBV7-9	NA	TRBJ1-4	NA	15	CASSWGAGVNEKLFF	TGTGCCAGCAGCTGGGGGGCAGGGGTGAATGAAAAACTGTTTTTT
TRBV20-1	TRBD2	TRBJ2-7	many	13	CSAERDHNYEQYF	TGCAGTGCCGAGCGGGATCATAATTACGAGCAGTACTTC
TRBV7-3	TRBD1	TRBJ2-3	many	15	CASSPQGVPKNTQYF	TGTGCCAGCAGCCCACAGGGGGTCCCCAAAAATACGCAGTATTTT
TRBV12-3/TRBV12-4	NA	TRBJ1-1	few	13	CASIARGDTEAFF	TGTGCCAGCATTGCAAGGGGGGACACTGAAGCTTTCTTT
TRBV7-9	NA	TRBJ2-7	many	12	CASSHLANEQYF	TGTGCCAGCAGCCATCTAGCCAACGAGCAGTACTTC
TRBV7-8	TRBD2	TRBJ2-5	many	15	CASSLGGTRQETQYF	TGTGCCAGCAGCTTAGGAGGGACTAGGCAAGAGACCCAGTACTTC
TRBV5-1	TRBD1	TRBJ2-2	many	14	CASRGQANTGELFF	TGCGCCAGCCGGGGACAGGCCAACACCGGGGAGCTGTTTTTT
TRBV5-4	TRBD2	TRBJ2-3	NA	18	CASSSGTSGSIGTDTQYF	TGTGCCAGCAGCTCGGGGACTAGCGGGAGTATTGGCACAGATACGCAGTATTTT
TRBV6-2/TRBV6-3	TRBD1	TRBJ1-1	many	14	CASAGQGMGTEAFF	TGTGCCAGCGCAGGACAGGGGATGGGAACTGAAGCTTTCTTT
TRBV24-1	NA	TRBJ2-1	many	15	CATSDFQGTYNEQFF	TGTGCCACCAGTGATTTTCAGGGGACCTACAATGAGCAGTTCTTC
TRBV2	NA	TRBJ2-3	many	14	CASSEQGRTDTQYF	TGTGCCAGCAGTGAACAGGGTCGGACAGATACGCAGTATTTT
TRBV2	TRBD1	TRBJ2-7	many	13	CASRDRAGYEQYF	TGTGCCAGCAGGGACAGGGCAGGGTACGAGCAGTACTTC
TRBV6-6	TRBD1	TRBJ1-1	few	15	CASSYSGTGGGGAFF	TGTGCCAGCAGTTACTCGGGGACAGGGGGGGGAGGAGCTTTCTTT
TRBV5-1	NA	TRBJ1-1	many	14	CASSLYIKNTEAFF	TGCGCCAGCAGCTTATACATCAAAAACACTGAAGCTTTCTTT
TRBV6-5	TRBD1	TRBJ2-5	many	16	CASSYSSQGSGETQYF	TGTGCCAGCAGTTACTCCTCACAGGGGTCCGGGGAGACCCAGTACTTC
TRBV6-1	NA	TRBJ1-1	few	14	CASSPGGTNTEAFF	TGTGCCAGCAGCCCGGGGGGAACGAACACTGAAGCTTTCTTT
TRBV3-1	TRBD1	TRBJ2-2	NA	15	CASSRGQGATGELFF	TGTGCCAGCAGCCGCGGACAGGGGGCCACCGGGGAGCTGTTTTTT
TRBV6-1	NA	TRBJ1-5	many	11	CASSDVQPQHF	TGTGCCAGCAGTGATGTTCAGCCCCAGCATTTT
TRBV30	NA	TRBJ1-3	many	13	CACLSDSGNTIYF	TGTGCCTGCCTTTCCGACTCTGGAAACACCATATATTTT
TRBV19	NA	TRBJ2-1	NA	14	CASSMSPSLNEQFF	TGTGCCAGTAGTATGTCCCCTAGCCTCAATGAGCAGTTCTTC
TRBV3-1	TRBD1	TRBJ2-7	few	16	CASSQEGTGISDEQYF	TGTGCCAGCAGCCAAGAGGGGACAGGGATTTCCGACGAGCAGTACTTC
TRBV7-8	NA	TRBJ2-5	NA	15	CASSLDPGLQETQYF	TGTGCCAGCAGCTTAGACCCAGGGCTACAAGAGACCCAGTACTTC
TRBV7-9	NA	TRBJ2-3	many	12	CASSYNTDTQYF	TGTGCCAGCAGCTACAACACAGATACGCAGTATTTT
TRBV7-8	TRBD1	TRBJ2-6	NA	17	CASRLTGGAAGANVLTF	TGTGCCAGCAGATTGACAGGGGGCGCGGCTGGGGCCAACGTCCTGACTTTC
TRBV12-3/TRBV12-4	TRBD1	TRBJ2-4	many	13	CASTRDRVGIQYF	TGTGCCAGCACCCGGGACAGGGTGGGCATTCAGTACTTC
TRBV30	NA	TRBJ2-7	NA	13	CAWGPKWAYEQYF	TGTGCCTGGGGACCCAAATGGGCCTACGAGCAGTACTTC
TRBV20-1	NA	TRBJ2-7	few	10	CSAGQYEQYF	TGCAGTGCTGGACAGTACGAGCAGTACTTC
TRBV7-9	TRBD1	TRBJ1-2	NA	15	CASTQRGPNAYGYTF	TGTGCCAGCACCCAGAGGGGGCCAAACGCCTATGGCTACACCTTC
TRBV9	TRBD1	TRBJ2-3	NA	13	CASGQGSTDTQYF	TGTGCCAGCGGACAGGGAAGCACAGATACGCAGTATTTT
TRBV5-1	NA	TRBJ1-2	NA	14	CASSPPTTTSGYTF	TGCGCCAGCAGTCCTCCCACTACTACTAGTGGCTACACCTTC
TRBV29-1	NA	TRBJ2-5	many	10	CSARLETQYF	TGCAGCGCCCGACTAGAGACCCAGTACTTC
TRBV6-6	NA	TRBJ1-5	many	14	CASSYDGGNQPQHF	TGTGCCAGCAGTTACGATGGAGGTAATCAGCCCCAGCATTTT
TRBV24-1	TRBD2	TRBJ2-5	NA	15	CATSDRSGARETQYF	TGTGCCACCAGTGATCGTAGCGGGGCTCGGGAGACCCAGTACTTC
TRBV28	NA	TRBJ1-1	many	11	CASKRHTEAFF	TGTGCCAGCAAGAGGCACACTGAAGCTTTCTTT
TRBV5-8	TRBD2	TRBJ2-7	NA	13	CATQSGRTHEQYF	TGTGCCACTCAAAGCGGGAGGACCCACGAGCAGTACTTC
TRBV2	TRBD2	TRBJ2-7	many	13	CASETSGRHEQYF	TGTGCCAGCGAGACTAGCGGGAGGCACGAGCAGTACTTC
TRBV7-2	NA	TRBJ2-3	many	15	CASSFPGLSTDTQYF	TGTGCCAGCAGCTTCCCCGGTCTTAGCACAGATACGCAGTATTTT
TRBV6-1	NA	TRBJ1-5	few	13	CASSTAGNQPQHF	TGTGCCAGCAGTACTGCTGGCAATCAGCCCCAGCATTTT
TRBV6-1	TRBD2	TRBJ2-3	many	14	CASRGISGSDTQYF	TGTGCCAGCAGGGGAATTAGCGGGTCAGATACGCAGTATTTT
TRBV28	NA	TRBJ2-7	many	14	CASSLVTGSYEQYF	TGTGCCAGCAGTTTGGTGACAGGATCCTACGAGCAGTACTTC
TRBV10-1	TRBD2	TRBJ2-7	NA	22	CASSDLWRGSENLAGESNEQYF	TGCGCCAGCAGTGATTTATGGAGGGGCAGTGAGAATCTAGCGGGAGAGTCCAATGAGCAGTACTTC
TRBV5-1	NA	TRBJ2-6	NA	18	CASSISGAGYSGANVLTF	TGCGCCAGCAGCATCTCAGGGGCCGGGTATTCTGGGGCCAACGTCCTGACTTTC
TRBV27	TRBD1	TRBJ1-5	NA	17	CASSLSPTGGGNQPQHF	TGTGCCAGCAGTTTATCCCCCACAGGGGGCGGCAATCAGCCCCAGCATTTT
TRBV7-3	NA	TRBJ1-2	many	13	CASSSGPRRGYTF	TGTGCCAGCAGCTCTGGGCCCCGTAGGGGCTACACCTTC
TRBV11-2	NA	TRBJ2-4	NA	12	CASSLDSRREYF	TGTGCCAGCAGCTTAGATAGCCGTAGGGAGTACTTC
TRBV6-1	NA	TRBJ2-3	few	14	CASTRTQTGSTQYF	TGTGCCAGCACCCGAACCCAGACCGGAAGTACGCAGTATTTT
TRBV10-3	NA	TRBJ1-5	many	13	CAISELGDQPQHF	TGTGCCATCAGTGAATTAGGGGATCAGCCCCAGCATTTT
TRBV7-8	NA	TRBJ2-1	many	13	CASRAGTDNEQFF	TGTGCCAGCAGGGCAGGGACCGACAATGAGCAGTTCTTC
TRBV19	NA	TRBJ1-1	many	14	CATGAGTLNTEAFF	TGTGCCACCGGCGCGGGGACGTTGAACACTGAAGCTTTCTTT